These 3 T cell receptor beta chains came from one sample sequenced in a study of post-analysis software for immune sequencing data. Study findings and constraints: In patients, TRBV5-6, TRBV5-1 and TRBV20-1 belonged to roughly 5 TRBV segments found more frequently than in controls.

Presence of unique molecular identifiers characterized the TCR beta cDNA libraries. TCRdb re-called the PCR reads through MiXCR, storing one row per CDR3 protein. The sample records roughly 800,000 distinct CDR3 sequences, 25% to 30% being singletons. Their recognized antigens are unknown. The sequenced sample was blood. The receptors derive from a girl aged 10-17 years with multiple sclerosis.

This clonotype was recorded a few times. The chain combines TRBV29-1 with TRBJ1-1; TRBD1 agrees at 8 bases. Germline trimming cut 5 bases from V and 7 bases from J; bases unmatched to any gene: 15. This CDR3 comprises 15 residues. In germline, CDR1 is SQVTM, CDR2 ANQGSEA. The CDR3 region is CSVIRPDRGLFEAFF. CDR3 nucleotides: TGCAGCGTTATCCGCCCCGACAGGGGCCTCTTTGAAGCTTTCTTT. The full variable domain, with the rest looked up from reference TRBV29-1 and TRBJ1-1, is SAVISQKPSRDICQRGTSLTIQCQVDSQVTMMFWYRQQPGQSLTLIATANQGSEATYESGFVIDKFPISRPNLTFSTLTVSNMSPEDSSIYLCSVIRPDRGLFEAFFGQGTRLTVV.

Concerning this clonotype itself: One junction end disagrees with the germline gene, perhaps due to a read error. V and J are TRBV5-5 and TRBJ2-1; 8 nucleotides agree with TRBD1. CDR1 and CDR2 from the germline V gene are SGHKS and YYEKEE (reference sequence). The CDR3 runs to 13 residues. CDR3 nucleotide sequence: TGTGCCTGCAGCTTGGGGACAGGAAATGAGCAGTTCTTC. Its protein product is CACSLGTGNEQFF. Using reference TRBV5-5 and TRBJ2-1 for the parts outside the CDR3, the full variable domain is DAGVTQSPTHLIKTRGQQVTLRCSPISGHKSVSWYQQVLGQGPQFIFQYYEKEERGRGNFPDRFSARQFPNYSSELNVNALLLGDSALYLCACSLGTGNEQFFGPGTRLTVL.

This clonotype was picked up a small number of times. The J gene is TRBJ2-3, the V gene TRBV24-1, with D perhaps matching TRBD1 (6 bases). This CDR3 is 12 amino acids long. Trimming left V 9 bases short and J 9 bases short, with 15 bases between. Per the germline V gene, CDR1 is KGHDR and CDR2 is SFDVKD. The chain's CDR3 is CATAPDRLTQYF. The DNA for the CDR3 is TGTGCCACCGCCCCGGACAGATTGACGCAGTATTTT.